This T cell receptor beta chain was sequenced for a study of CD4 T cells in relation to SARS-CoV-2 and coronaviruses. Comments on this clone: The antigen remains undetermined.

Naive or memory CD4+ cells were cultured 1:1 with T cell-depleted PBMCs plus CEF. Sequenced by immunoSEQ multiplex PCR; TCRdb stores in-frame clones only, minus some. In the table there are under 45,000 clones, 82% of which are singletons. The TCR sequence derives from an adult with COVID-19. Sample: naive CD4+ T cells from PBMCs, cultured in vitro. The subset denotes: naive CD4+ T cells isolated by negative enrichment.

The CDR3 region has the DNA TGTGCCAGCAGCCAAGATGGGACAGCATATAATTCACCCCTCCACTTT. It encodes CASSQDGTAYNSPLHF. The chain employs TRBV4-2 and TRBJ1-6; 7 bases agree with TRBD1. This CDR3 has 16 amino acids. Trimming at V came to 0 bases and at J to 4 bases, leaving 3 bases not matched to a gene. The germline gives CDR1 LGHNA, CDR2 YNFKEQ.